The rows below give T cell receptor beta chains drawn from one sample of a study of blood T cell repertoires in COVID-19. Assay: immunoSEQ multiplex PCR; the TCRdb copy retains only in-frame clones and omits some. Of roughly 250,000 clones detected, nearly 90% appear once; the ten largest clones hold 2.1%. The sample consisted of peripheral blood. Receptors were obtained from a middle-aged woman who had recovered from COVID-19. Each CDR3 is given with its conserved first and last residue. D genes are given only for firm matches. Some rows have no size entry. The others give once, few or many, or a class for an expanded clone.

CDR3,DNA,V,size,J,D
CASSYRGTNYGYTF,TGTGCCAGCAGTTACAGGGGGACCAACTATGGCTACACCTTC,TRBV6-5,-,TRBJ1-2,-
CASSYEFGQGAQPQHF,TGTGCCAGCAGTTACGAATTTGGACAGGGGGCTCAGCCCCAGCATTTT,TRBV6-2/TRBV6-3,once,TRBJ1-5,TRBD1
CASSLDRAGNNEQFF,TGCGCCAGCAGCCTCGACAGGGCTGGGAACAATGAGCAGTTCTTC,TRBV5-1,once,TRBJ2-1,TRBD1
CASSQDRNRNYGYTF,TGTGCCAGCAGCCAAGATAGGAACAGGAACTATGGCTACACCTTC,TRBV3-1/TRBV3-2,-,TRBJ1-2,-
CASSARGDRMNTEAFF,TGTGCCAGCAGTGCGAGAGGGGACAGAATGAACACTGAAGCTTTCTTT,TRBV2,-,TRBJ1-1,TRBD1
CASSERGRDYEQYF,TGTGCCAGCAGCGAAAGGGGCAGGGACTACGAGCAGTACTTC,TRBV7-9,-,TRBJ2-7,-
CASSSIAGGETQYF,TGTGCCAGCAGTTCGATAGCGGGAGGTGAGACCCAGTACTTC,TRBV6-1,-,TRBJ2-5,TRBD2
CASSERRTTNTGELFF,TGTGCCAGCAGCGAAAGACGGACTACGAACACCGGGGAGCTGTTTTTT,TRBV11-2,-,TRBJ2-2,-
CASSDTGQGAFGYTF,TGTGCCAGCAGCGACACGGGACAGGGGGCGTTTGGCTACACCTTC,TRBV5-6,few,TRBJ1-2,TRBD1
CAWTRTVEAFF,TGTGCCTGGACCCGGACAGTTGAAGCTTTCTTT,TRBV30,-,TRBJ1-1,-
CASSLEGGGRSNQPQHF,TGCGCCAGCAGCTTGGAGGGTGGAGGGCGAAGCAATCAGCCCCAGCATTTT,TRBV5-1,-,TRBJ1-5,-
CASNPGRRVSDEQYF,TGTGCCAGCAACCCCGGACGGAGGGTAAGCGACGAGCAGTACTTC,TRBV5-4,-,TRBJ2-7,-
CASSRILGATQYF,TGTGCCAGCAGCCGTATTCTGGGGGCGACCCAGTACTTC,TRBV7-3,once,TRBJ2-5,-
CATSALGTSGTDTQYF,TGTGCCACCAGTGCCCTCGGGACATCCGGCACAGATACGCAGTATTTT,TRBV24-1,-,TRBJ2-3,-
CASRTGAEAFF,TGTGCCAGCAGGACAGGGGCTGAAGCTTTCTTT,TRBV21-1,-,TRBJ1-1,-
CATSDGGLDTQYF,TGTGCCACCAGCGACGGGGGACTAGATACGCAGTATTTT,TRBV24-1,-,TRBJ2-3,-